The clone carrying this T cell receptor (beta chain) occurred many times. The sample is drawn from a study of blood T cell repertoires in COVID-19. Study details: T cells, B-cell-depleted T cells, or PBMCs supplied cDNA or gDNA.

The authors' processing: Reference gene primer amplification in the assay estimated nucleated cell counts. Repertoires were generated with immunoSEQ multiplex PCR, while TCRdb's copy carries only in-frame clones and drops some. The V and J calls and the clone size are those of that table, but D and trimming were determined from the DNA. The sample holds a few hundred thousand clones, 65% to 85% seen once. The CDR3 extends over 13 amino acids. With V trimmed by 7 bases and J by 9 bases, 9 bases remained unmatched. Donors in Cohort 3 counted as recovered after two negative PCRs, clearance, or symptom resolution.

This clonotype originated in a woman in her thirties or forties who had recovered from COVID-19. The chain employs TRBV12-3 or TRBV12-4 and TRBJ1-5; 7 positions match TRBD1. Sequences were obtained from PBMCs or T cells enriched from blood (not recorded which). CDR3 nucleotides: TGTGCCAGCAAACAGGGGCCCGAGACGCCCCAGCATTTT. This codes for CASKQGPETPQHF.